This T cell receptor beta chain was found in a study of blood T cell repertoires in COVID-19. Overall study: Recovered Cohort 3 donors showed two negative PCRs, clearance, or symptom resolution. COVID-19 samples collected from the United States, Italy and Spain covered acute and convalescent phases.

Authors' processing steps: For nucleated cells, counts were estimated from reference gene primer amplification. Here immunoSEQ multiplex PCR was the method, and the copy in TCRdb shows in-frame clones only, minus some. V, J and clone size derive from that table, while D and trimming were established from the DNA sequence. The sample includes about 210,000 clones, over 75% of them seen just once. CDR3 size: 13 residues. The germline V gene encodes CDR1 MDHEN and CDR2 SYDVKM. V lost 2 bases, J lost 12 bases, and 14 bases lay in between. Living in 24 US areas, the participants were between 18 and 89 years of age.

The clonotype comes from a man aged 25-45 years in a cohort exposed to, infected with or recovered from COVID-19 (not recorded which). Sequenced sample: PBMCs or T cells enriched from blood (not recorded which). The V call is TRBV28, the J call TRBJ2-1; D gene uncertain. For the CDR3, the DNA is TGTGCCAGCAGTTTACTTTATGGGCTTAGGCAGTTCTTC. It encodes CASSLLYGLRQFF.